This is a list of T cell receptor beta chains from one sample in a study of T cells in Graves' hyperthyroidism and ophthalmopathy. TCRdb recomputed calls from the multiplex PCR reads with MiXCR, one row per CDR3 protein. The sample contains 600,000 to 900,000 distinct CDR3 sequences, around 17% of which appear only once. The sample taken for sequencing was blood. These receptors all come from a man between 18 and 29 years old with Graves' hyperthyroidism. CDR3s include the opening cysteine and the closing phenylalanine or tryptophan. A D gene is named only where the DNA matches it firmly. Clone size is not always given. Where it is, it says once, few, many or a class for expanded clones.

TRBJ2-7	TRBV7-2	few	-	TGTGCCAGCAACCACGGGCCCTCCTACGAGCAGTACTTC	CASNHGPSYEQYF
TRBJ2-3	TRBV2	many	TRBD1	TGTGCCAGCAGCGGACAGGCGGCTGCTATAGGGGATACGCAGTATTTT	CASSGQAAAIGDTQYF
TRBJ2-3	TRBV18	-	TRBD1	TGTGCCAGCTCAGAACTGGGACAGACTGGAGATACGCAGTATTTT	CASSELGQTGDTQYF
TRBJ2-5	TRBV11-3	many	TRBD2	TGTGCCAGCACCGCGTGGGGGGGGGAGACCCAGTACTTC	CASTAWGGETQYF
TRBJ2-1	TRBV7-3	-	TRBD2	TGTGCCAGCAGCCCTGGGACTAGCGGGGAGCAGTTCTTC	CASSPGTSGEQFF
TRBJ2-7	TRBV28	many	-	TGTGCCAGCAGTCAACTGTCGGGTGCCTCCTACGAGCAGTACTTC	CASSQLSGASYEQYF
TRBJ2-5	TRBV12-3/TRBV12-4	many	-	TGTGCCAGCAGTCCCCAGGAGATAGGAGAGACCCAGTACTTC	CASSPQEIGETQYF
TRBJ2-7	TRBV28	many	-	TGTGCCAGCAAAGTTAGGGGCGGGATAACCTACGAGCAGTACTTC	CASKVRGGITYEQYF
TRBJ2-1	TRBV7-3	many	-	TGTGCCAGCAGCTTAAGGGGGGACAGCTTATACAATGAGCAGTTCTTC	CASSLRGDSLYNEQFF
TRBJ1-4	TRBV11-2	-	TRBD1	TGTGCCAGCAGCGAGGGGACAGCCGAAAAACTGTTTTTT	CASSEGTAEKLFF
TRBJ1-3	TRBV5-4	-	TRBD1	TGTGCCAGCAGCCCGGGACAGCCCCGCTCTGGAAACACCATATATTTT	CASSPGQPRSGNTIYF
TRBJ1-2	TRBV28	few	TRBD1	TGTGCCAGCAGTCGGACAGGCTTCTATGGCTACACCTTC	CASSRTGFYGYTF
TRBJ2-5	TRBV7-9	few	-	TGTGCCAGCAGCTTAACGGCGGGGACCCAGTACTTC	CASSLTAGTQYF
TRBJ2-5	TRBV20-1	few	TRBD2	TGCAGTGGTGGGCCGGGGGGGAAAGAGACCCAGTACTTC	CSGGPGGKETQYF
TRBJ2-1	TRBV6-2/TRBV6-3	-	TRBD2	TGTGCCAGCAGTTACTCGTCGGCTTCTAGCGGGAGGGTCTTAGAGTACAATGAGCAGTTCTTC	CASSYSSASSGRVLEYNEQFF
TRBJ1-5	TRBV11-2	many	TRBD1	TGTGCCAGCAGCCCGAACCCGGACAGGGGTTTCGATCAGCCCCAGCATTTT	CASSPNPDRGFDQPQHF
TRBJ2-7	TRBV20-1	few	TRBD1	TGCAGCGCGACGGGACAGGGTCACGAGCAGTACTTC	CSATGQGHEQYF
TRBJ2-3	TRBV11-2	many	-	TGTGCCAGCAGCGGGGGGTCCGCAGATACGCAGTATTTT	CASSGGSADTQYF
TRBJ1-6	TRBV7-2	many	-	TGTGCCAGCAGCTACCCCCGGGGCAATTCACCCCTCCACTTT	CASSYPRGNSPLHF
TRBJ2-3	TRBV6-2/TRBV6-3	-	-	TGTGCCAGCACCCCGGATAGCGGCACAGATACGCAGTATTTT	CASTPDSGTDTQYF
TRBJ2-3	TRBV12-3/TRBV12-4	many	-	TGTGCCAGCAGCAAGGAGGGAGATACGCAGTATTTT	CASSKEGDTQYF
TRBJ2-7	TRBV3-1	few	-	TGTGCCAGCAGCCAAGATAGAGGACAGACCTACGAGCAGTACTTC	CASSQDRGQTYEQYF
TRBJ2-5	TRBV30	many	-	TGTGCCTGGAGTTTTCGGACGGATCCGGCAATACTCCAGTACTTC	CAWSFRTDPAILQYF
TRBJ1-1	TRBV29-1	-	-	TGCAGCGCCTCACGGAATACAGTATGGCCCGAAGCTTTCTTT	CSASRNTVWPEAFF
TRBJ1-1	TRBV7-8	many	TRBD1	TGTGCCAGCAGCCGACAGGGGGCTAATTTGGGCACTGAAGCTTTCTTT	CASSRQGANLGTEAFF
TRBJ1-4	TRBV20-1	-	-	TGCAGTGCTAGGCACGTGGGAGCGGGCGAAAAACTGTTTTTT	CSARHVGAGEKLFF
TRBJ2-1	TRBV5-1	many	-	TGCGCCAGCAGCAAAGGGCGGGATGGACGAGATGAGCAGTTCTTC	CASSKGRDGRDEQFF
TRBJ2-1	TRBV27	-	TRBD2	TGTGCCAGCAGTTTCCTGTATGGCGGGAGGGCCTCAGGGTTCAATGAGCAGTTCTTC	CASSFLYGGRASGFNEQFF
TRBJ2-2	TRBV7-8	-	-	TGTGCCAGCAGCTTAGCCAGGACCCCAAGGGGCGGGGAGCTGTTTTTT	CASSLARTPRGGELFF